Listed below are T cell receptor beta chains from one sample, sequenced in a study of blood T cell repertoires in COVID-19. Profiled with immunoSEQ multiplex PCR; TCRdb holds only in-frame clones, not every one. The sample consists of tens of thousands of clones, around 87% of them appearing once. Sequenced material: peripheral blood. The receptors originated from a human donor with acute or convalescent COVID-19. The donor label of this sample is uncertain. CDR3s include the opening cysteine and the closing phenylalanine or tryptophan. The D gene is left open where the match is weak. Only part of the rows carry a size: once, few, many, or a class if the clone is expanded.

V	D	J	size	DNA	CDR3
TRBV11-1	-	TRBJ1-2	-	TGTGCCAGCAGCCGAGGCCTAACGGGTGGCTACACCTTC	CASSRGLTGGYTF
TRBV6-5	-	TRBJ1-3	-	TGTGCCAGCAGTTCCACAGGTCTCTCTGGAAACACCATATATTTT	CASSSTGLSGNTIYF
TRBV5-4	TRBD1	TRBJ1-2	-	TGTGCCAGCAGCTACGGACAGGGGGCCAATGGCTACACCTTC	CASSYGQGANGYTF
TRBV4-2	-	TRBJ2-6	-	TGTGCCAGCAGCCAAGATGTCGCGTCAGGCTCTGGGGCCAACGTCCTGACTTTC	CASSQDVASGSGANVLTF
TRBV29-1	-	TRBJ1-3	-	TGCAGCGTTGAAGGGAGCTCTGGAAACACCATATATTTT	CSVEGSSGNTIYF
TRBV7-2	TRBD1	TRBJ1-4	-	TGTGCCAGCACCCAGGGGGGACAGCCTAATGAAAAACTGTTTTTT	CASTQGGQPNEKLFF
TRBV28	-	TRBJ2-1	-	TGTGCCAGCAGTTTATACCGAGACAATGAGCAGTTCTTC	CASSLYRDNEQFF
TRBV3-1/TRBV3-2	TRBD2	TRBJ2-5	-	TGTGCCAGCAGCCCCCGTGGTAGCGGGGCGTCCCAAGAGACCCAGTACTTC	CASSPRGSGASQETQYF
TRBV4-1	TRBD2	TRBJ2-7	-	TGCGCCAGCAGCCAAACAACGGCGGGGGGCTCCTACGAGCAGTACTTC	CASSQTTAGGSYEQYF
TRBV6-5	-	TRBJ2-2	-	TGTGCCAGCAGGTCCGGGACACTGAACACCGGGGAGCTGTTTTTT	CASRSGTLNTGELFF
TRBV6-5	-	TRBJ1-6	-	TGTGCCAGCAGTTACGACTGGGGCGCAGGTAATTCACCCCTCCACTTT	CASSYDWGAGNSPLHF
TRBV2	-	TRBJ1-3	few	TGTGCCAGCAGTGAAAGAGGGACTGGAAACACCATATATTTT	CASSERGTGNTIYF
TRBV28	-	TRBJ1-6	-	TGTGCCAGCAGCCAGCCAGACCGACAGGCCCTAACCCTCCACTTT	CASSQPDRQALTLHF
TRBV27	-	TRBJ2-7	-	TGTGCCAGCAGTTTTATGGGGCTGCAGTACTTC	CASSFMGLQYF
TRBV29-1	TRBD1	TRBJ2-4	-	TGCAGCGTTGGACAGGGGCAAAACATTCAGTACTTC	CSVGQGQNIQYF